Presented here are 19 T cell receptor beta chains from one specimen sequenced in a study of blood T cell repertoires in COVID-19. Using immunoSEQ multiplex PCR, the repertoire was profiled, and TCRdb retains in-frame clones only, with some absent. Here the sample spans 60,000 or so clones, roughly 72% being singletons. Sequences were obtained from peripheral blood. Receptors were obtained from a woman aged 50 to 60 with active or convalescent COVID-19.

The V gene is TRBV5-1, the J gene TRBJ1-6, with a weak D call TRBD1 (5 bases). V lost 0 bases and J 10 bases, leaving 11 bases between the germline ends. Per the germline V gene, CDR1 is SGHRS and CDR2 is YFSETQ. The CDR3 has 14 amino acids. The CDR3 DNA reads TGCGCCAGCAGCTTGGCGGGGGAGAGCTCACCCCTCCACTTT. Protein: CASSLAGESSPLHF.

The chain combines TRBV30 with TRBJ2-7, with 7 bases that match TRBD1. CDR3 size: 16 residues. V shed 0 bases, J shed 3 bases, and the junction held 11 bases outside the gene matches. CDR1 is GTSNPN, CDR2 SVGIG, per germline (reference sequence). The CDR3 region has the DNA TGTGCCTGGAGTGTAAGGGGGCTTGCGGAGTACTACGAGCAGTACTTC. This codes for CAWSVRGLAEYYEQYF.

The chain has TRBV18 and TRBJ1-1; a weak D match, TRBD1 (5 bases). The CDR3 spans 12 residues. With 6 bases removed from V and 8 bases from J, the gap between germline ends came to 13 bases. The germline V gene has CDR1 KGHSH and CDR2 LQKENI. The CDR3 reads CASSQVGGEAFF. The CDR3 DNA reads TGTGCCAGCTCGCAGGTTGGGGGGGAAGCTTTCTTT.

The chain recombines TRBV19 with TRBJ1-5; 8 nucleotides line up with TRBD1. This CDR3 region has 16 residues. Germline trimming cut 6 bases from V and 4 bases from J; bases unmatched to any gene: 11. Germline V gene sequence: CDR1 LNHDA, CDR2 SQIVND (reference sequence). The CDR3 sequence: CASSRIRGQDNQPQHF. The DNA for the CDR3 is TGTGCCAGTAGCCGCATCCGGGGACAGGATAATCAGCCCCAGCATTTT.

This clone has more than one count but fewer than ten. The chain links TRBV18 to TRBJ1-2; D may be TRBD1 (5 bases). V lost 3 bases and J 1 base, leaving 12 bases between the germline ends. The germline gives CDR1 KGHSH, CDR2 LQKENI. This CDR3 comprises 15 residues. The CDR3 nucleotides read TGTGCCAGCTCACCGGGGGGGATAAATAACTATGGCTACACCTTC. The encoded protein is CASSPGGINNYGYTF.

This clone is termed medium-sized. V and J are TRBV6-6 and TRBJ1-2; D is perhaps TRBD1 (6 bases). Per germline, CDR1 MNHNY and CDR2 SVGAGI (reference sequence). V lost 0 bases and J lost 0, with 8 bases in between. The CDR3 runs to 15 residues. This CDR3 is CASSYSDSSNYGYTF. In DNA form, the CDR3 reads TGTGCCAGCAGTTACTCGGACAGCTCTAACTATGGCTACACCTTC.

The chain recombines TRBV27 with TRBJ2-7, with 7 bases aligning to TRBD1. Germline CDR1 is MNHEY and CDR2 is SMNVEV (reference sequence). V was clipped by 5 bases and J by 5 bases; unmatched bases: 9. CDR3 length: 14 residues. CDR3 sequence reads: CASSDRQGLDEQYF. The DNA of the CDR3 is TGTGCCAGCAGTGACAGACAGGGTCTGGACGAGCAGTACTTC.

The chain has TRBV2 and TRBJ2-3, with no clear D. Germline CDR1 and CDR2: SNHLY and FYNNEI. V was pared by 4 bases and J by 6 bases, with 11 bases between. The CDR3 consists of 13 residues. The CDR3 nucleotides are TGTGCCAGCAGTGGATATAGCCCCGATACGCAGTATTTT. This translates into CASSGYSPDTQYF. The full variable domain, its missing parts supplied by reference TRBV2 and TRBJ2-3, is EPEVTQTPSHQVTQMGQEVILRCVPISNHLYFYWYRQILGQKVEFLVSFYNNEISEKSEIFDDQFSVERPDGSNFTLKIRSTKLEDSAMYFCASSGYSPDTQYFGPGTRLTVL.

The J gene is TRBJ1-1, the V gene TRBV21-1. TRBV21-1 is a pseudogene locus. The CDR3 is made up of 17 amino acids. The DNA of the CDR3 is TGTGCCAGCAGCAAAGAATCAGGGGAGGGTTTGAACACTGAAGCTTTCTTT. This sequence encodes CASSKESGEGLNTEAFF.

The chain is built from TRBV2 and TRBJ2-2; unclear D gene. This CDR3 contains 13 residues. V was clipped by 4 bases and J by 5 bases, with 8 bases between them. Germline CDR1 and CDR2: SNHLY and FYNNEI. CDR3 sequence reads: CASSAQMTGELFF. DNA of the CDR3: TGTGCCAGCAGTGCGCAGATGACCGGGGAGCTGTTTTTT.

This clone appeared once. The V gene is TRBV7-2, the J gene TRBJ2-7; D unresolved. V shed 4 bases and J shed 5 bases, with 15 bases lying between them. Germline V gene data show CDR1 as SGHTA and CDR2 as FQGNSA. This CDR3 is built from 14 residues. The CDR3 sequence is CASSSPFPGHEQYF. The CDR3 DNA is TGTGCCAGCAGCTCACCATTTCCTGGGCACGAGCAGTACTTC.

The CDR3 protein is CASSILRQGNEKLFF. CDR3 nucleotide sequence: TGTGCCAGTAGTATACTCCGACAGGGGAATGAAAAACTGTTTTTT. The chain joins TRBV19 to TRBJ1-4; 8 positions match TRBD1. This CDR3 comprises 15 residues. Per the germline V gene, CDR1 is LNHDA and CDR2 is SQIVND (reference sequence). V gave up 2 bases and J gave up 5 bases; unmatched junction bases: 4. Together with reference TRBV19 and TRBJ1-4, the CDR3 gives the full variable domain: DGGITQSPKYLFRKEGQNVTLSCEQNLNHDAMYWYRQDPGQGLRLIYYSQIVNDFQKGDIAEGYSVSREKKESFPLTVTSAQKNPTAFYLCASSILRQGNEKLFFGSGTQLSVL.

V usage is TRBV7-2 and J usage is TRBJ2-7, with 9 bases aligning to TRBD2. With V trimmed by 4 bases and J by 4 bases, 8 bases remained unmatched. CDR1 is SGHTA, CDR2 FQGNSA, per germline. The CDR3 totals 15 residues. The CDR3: CASSSAGGPQYEQYF. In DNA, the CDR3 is TGTGCCAGCAGCTCCGCGGGAGGGCCGCAATACGAGCAGTACTTC.

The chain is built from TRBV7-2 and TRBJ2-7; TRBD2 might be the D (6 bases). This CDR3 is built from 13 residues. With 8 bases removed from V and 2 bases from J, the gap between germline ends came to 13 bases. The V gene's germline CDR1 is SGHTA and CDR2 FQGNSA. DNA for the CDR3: TGTGCCAGCGGCGCTGGGGGGACCTACGAGCAGTACTTC. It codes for CASGAGGTYEQYF.

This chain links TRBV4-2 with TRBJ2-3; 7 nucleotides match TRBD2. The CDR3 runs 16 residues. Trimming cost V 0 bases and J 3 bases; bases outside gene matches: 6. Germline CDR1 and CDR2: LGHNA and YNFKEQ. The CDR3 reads CASSQDAGVGTDTQYF. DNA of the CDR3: TGTGCCAGCAGCCAAGATGCGGGAGTGGGGACAGATACGCAGTATTTT.

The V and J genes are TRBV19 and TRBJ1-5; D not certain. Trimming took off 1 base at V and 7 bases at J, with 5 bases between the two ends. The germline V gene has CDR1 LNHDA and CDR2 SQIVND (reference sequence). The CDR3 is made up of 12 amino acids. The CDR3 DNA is TGTGCCAGTAGTATAGTGAGGCAGCCCCAGCATTTT. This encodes CASSIVRQPQHF.

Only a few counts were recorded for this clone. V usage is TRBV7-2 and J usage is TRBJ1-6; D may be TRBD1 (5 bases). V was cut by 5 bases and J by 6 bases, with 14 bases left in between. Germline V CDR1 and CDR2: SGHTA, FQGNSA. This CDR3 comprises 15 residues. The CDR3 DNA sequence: TGTGCCAGCAGCCCGACGGCGGGGGGTAATTCACCCCTCCACTTT. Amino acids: CASSPTAGGNSPLHF.

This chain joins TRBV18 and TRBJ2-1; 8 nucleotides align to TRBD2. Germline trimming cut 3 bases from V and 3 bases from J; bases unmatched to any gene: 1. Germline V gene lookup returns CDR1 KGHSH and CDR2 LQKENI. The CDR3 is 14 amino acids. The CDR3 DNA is TGTGCCAGCTCACCCCTAGCGGGCTACAATGAGCAGTTCTTC. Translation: CASSPLAGYNEQFF.

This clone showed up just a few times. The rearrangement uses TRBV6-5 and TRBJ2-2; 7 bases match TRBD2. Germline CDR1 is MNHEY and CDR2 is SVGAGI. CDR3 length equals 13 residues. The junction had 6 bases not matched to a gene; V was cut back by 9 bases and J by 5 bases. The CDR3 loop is CASRPGGTGELFF. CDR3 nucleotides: TGTGCCAGTCGACCCGGGGGGACCGGGGAGCTGTTTTTT.